Below, 21 T cell receptor beta chains from the same sample are listed, as sequenced in a study of blood T cell repertoires in COVID-19. Sequencing used immunoSEQ multiplex PCR; TCRdb keeps in-frame clones, though not all of them. The data show 150,000 to 200,000 clones, about 85% seen once. Sequences were obtained from peripheral blood. These receptors were obtained from a man in his 70s with active or convalescent COVID-19.

V usage is TRBV5-1 and J usage is TRBJ2-1; tentative D call: TRBD1 (6 bases). V shed 2 bases and J shed 4 bases, with 13 bases lying between them. Germline V gene data show CDR1 as SGHRS and CDR2 as YFSETQ. CDR3 size: 15 residues. CDR3 sequence reads: CASSLGGLGYNEQFF. CDR3 bases: TGCGCCAGCAGCTTAGGGGGTCTAGGATACAATGAGCAGTTCTTC.

The V gene is TRBV28, the J gene TRBJ2-7; no definite D call. Trimming cost V 7 bases and J 1 base, with 14 bases left between them. Germline V gives CDR1 MDHEN, CDR2 SYDVKM. The CDR3 loop spans 14 amino acids. The CDR3 bases are TGTGCCAGCACCCTCCCGAGTAATTCCTACGAGCAGTACTTC. Its protein product is CASTLPSNSYEQYF.

The CDR3 bases are TGTGCCAGCAGCTGGGGACTAGCGGAGGCAGATACGCAGTATTTT. This encodes CASSWGLAEADTQYF. The V and J genes are TRBV11-2 and TRBJ2-3, with 11 bases lining up with TRBD2. The CDR3 runs 15 residues. The trim removed 4 bases at V and 4 bases at J, leaving 4 bases unmatched. Germline V gene sequence: CDR1 SGHAT, CDR2 FQNNGV.

The J gene is TRBJ1-1, the V gene TRBV30, with D possibly matching TRBD1 (6 bases). Trimming took 4 bases from V and 7 from J, leaving 7 bases between them. This CDR3 is built from 10 residues. Germline V gene sequence: CDR1 GTSNPN, CDR2 SVGIG (reference sequence). The DNA of the CDR3 is TGTGCCTGGAACAGGGTTGAAGCTTTCTTT. This gives the protein CAWNRVEAFF.

This chain joins TRBV27 and TRBJ1-5, with D maybe TRBD1 (6 bases). The CDR3 spans 16 residues. The V and J ends lost 6 bases and 2 bases respectively, with 17 bases between them. The germline gives CDR1 MNHEY, CDR2 SMNVEV (reference sequence). For the CDR3, the DNA is TGTGCCAGCAGCCCGTTGGGGGCTCTACGCAATCAGCCCCAGCATTTT. Its protein is CASSPLGALRNQPQHF.

The rearrangement uses TRBV5-4 and TRBJ2-3, with D tentatively TRBD2 (6 bases). The CDR3 runs 13 residues. CDR1 and CDR2 from the germline V gene are SGHNT and YYREEE (reference sequence). Trimming shortened V by 5 bases and J by 4 bases, and 11 bases separated the two germline ends. CDR3 in DNA: TGTGCCAGCAGACGTACTAGCTCAGATACGCAGTATTTT. It codes for CASRRTSSDTQYF. Full variable domain (missing parts from reference TRBV5-4 and TRBJ2-3): ETGVTQSPTHLIKTRGQQVTLRCSSQSGHNTVSWYQQALGQGPQFIFQYYREEENGRGNFPPRFSGLQFPNYSSELNVNALELDDSALYLCASRRTSSDTQYFGPGTRLTVL.

The chain joins TRBV5-1 to TRBJ2-3, with D possibly matching TRBD1 (6 bases). This CDR3 contains 16 residues. Deletions cut 0 bases from V and 4 bases from J, with 15 bases between. CDR1 and CDR2 from the germline V gene are SGHRS and YFSETQ. This chain's CDR3 is CASSLEPGARSDTQYF. The CDR3 DNA sequence: TGCGCCAGCAGCTTGGAACCAGGGGCTCGCTCAGATACGCAGTATTTT. Complete variable domain (other parts from reference TRBV5-1 and TRBJ2-3): KAGVTQTPRYLIKTRGQQVTLSCSPISGHRSVSWYQQTPGQGLQFLFEYFSETQRNKGNFPGRFSGRQFSNSRSEMNVSTLELGDSALYLCASSLEPGARSDTQYFGPGTRLTVL.

This clone was recorded a few times. V is TRBV11-2 and J is TRBJ1-2; perhaps TRBD1 as D (6 bases). There are 18 residues in the CDR3. Germline V gene lookup returns CDR1 SGHAT and CDR2 FQNNGV. V gave up 5 bases and J gave up 8 bases, with 30 bases separating them. CDR3 sequence reads: CASSPGEVIGQWSRGYTF. The CDR3 DNA reads as TGTGCCAGCAGCCCAGGGGAAGTAATAGGACAGTGGAGCCGGGGCTACACCTTC.

This CDR3 is CASRAGTRDEQYF. The CDR3 bases are TGTGCCAGCAGGGCCGGGACTAGAGACGAGCAGTACTTC. The chain couples TRBV6-5 to TRBJ2-7; 8 nucleotides line up with TRBD2. V lost 6 bases and J lost 5; bases outside the gene matches: 6. CDR1 MNHEY and CDR2 SVGAGI come from the germline V gene. The length of the CDR3 is 13 residues.

This clone was counted a single time. The CDR3 coding sequence is TGTGCCAGCAGCTTAGGCGGGATACTCTACGAGCAGTACTTC. This codes for CASSLGGILYEQYF. The rearrangement links TRBV7-2 to TRBJ2-7; TRBD2 might be the D (6 bases). The CDR3 length is 14 residues. V was clipped by 1 base and J by 3 bases, with 10 bases between them. Germline CDR1 is SGHTA and CDR2 is FQGNSA.

The gene calls are TRBV27 and TRBJ1-1; 8 bases are a match to TRBD1. The CDR3 loop spans 13 amino acids. V shed 8 bases and J 7 bases; nucleotides not matched to a gene: 9. The germline CDR1 and CDR2 sequences are MNHEY and SMNVEV (reference sequence). CDR3: CASRGSGGIEAFF. CDR3 DNA: TGTGCCAGCCGGGGGTCAGGGGGCATTGAAGCTTTCTTT.

This chain connects TRBV6-2 or TRBV6-3 to TRBJ1-2; no definite D call. Between the trimmed V and J ends, which lost 2 bases and 2 bases, there was a span of 12 bases. The length of the CDR3 is 15 residues. Looked up from germline, CDR1 is MNHEY and CDR2 is SVGEGT. CDR3 sequence (DNA): TGTGCCAGCAGTTACCCCCCGGCGGGCAACTATGGCTACACCTTC. This sequence encodes CASSYPPAGNYGYTF.

The J gene is TRBJ1-1, the V gene TRBV19, with D unclear. The V end lost 1 base, the J end lost 5 bases, and 11 bases lay between the germline ends. Per germline, CDR1 LNHDA and CDR2 SQIVND (reference sequence). CDR3 length: 14 amino acids. CDR3 amino acids: CASSIAPGITEAFF. For the CDR3, the DNA is TGTGCCAGTAGTATAGCCCCCGGTATAACTGAAGCTTTCTTT.

The chain is built from TRBV18 and TRBJ2-7, with D tentatively TRBD1 (5 bases). V was cut by 2 bases and J by 2 bases, with 10 bases left in between. Per germline, CDR1 KGHSH and CDR2 LQKENI. The CDR3 contains 14 residues. The CDR3 here is CASSPGQTAYEQYF. DNA for the CDR3: TGTGCCAGCTCACCAGGGCAGACAGCCTACGAGCAGTACTTC.

V usage is TRBV11-2 and J usage is TRBJ1-6; D not resolved. Germline CDR1 is SGHAT and CDR2 is FQNNGV. This CDR3 contains 18 residues. V shed 0 bases and J shed 0 bases, with 12 bases lying between them. CDR3 residues: CASSLDSRYRSYNSPLHF. In nucleotides, the CDR3 is TGTGCCAGCAGCTTAGATAGCAGATACCGCTCCTATAATTCACCCCTCCACTTT.

The chain links TRBV6-5 to TRBJ2-5; tentatively, D is TRBD2 (6 bases). Germline values: CDR1 MNHEY, CDR2 SVGAGI. V was clipped by 6 bases and J by 5 bases, with 13 bases between them. This CDR3 has 13 residues. The CDR3 DNA reads as TGTGCCAGCAGACCCACTAGCTTGGAGACCCAGTACTTC. Encoded protein: CASRPTSLETQYF.

This clone was counted once. The chain combines TRBV5-6 with TRBJ2-7; 8 positions match TRBD2. CDR3 size: 16 residues. The germline CDR1 and CDR2 sequences are SGHDT and YYEEEE. Trimming removed 6 bases from V and 2 bases from J; junction bases left unmatched: 13. CDR3 DNA sequence: TGTGCCAGCACCACCGGTGGCGGGAGGAGAACCTACGAGCAGTACTTC. It translates to CASTTGGGRRTYEQYF.

This chain uses TRBV19 with TRBJ2-1; 8 bases are a match to TRBD1. J gave up 6 bases and V 10 bases, and 11 bases lay outside the gene matches. Germline V CDR1 and CDR2: LNHDA, SQIVND (reference sequence). The CDR3 extends over 14 amino acids. In DNA form, the CDR3 reads TGTGCCACCAGTAGTTACAGGGGGTCCAATGAGCAGTTCTTC. Protein product: CATSSYRGSNEQFF. The entire variable domain, with the rest obtained from reference TRBV19 and TRBJ2-1, is as follows: DGGITQSPKYLFRKEGQNVTLSCEQNLNHDAMYWYRQDPGQGLRLIYYSQIVNDFQKGDIAEGYSVSREKKESFPLTVTSAQKNPTAFYLCATSSYRGSNEQFFGPGTRLTVL.

This clone was detected a few times. This sequence joins TRBV5-4 and TRBJ2-5; no reliable D call. V was cut by 0 bases and J by 0 bases, with 6 bases left in between. CDR3 size: 14 residues. Germline V gene sequence: CDR1 SGHNT, CDR2 YYREEE (reference sequence). The CDR3 here is CASSLGANQETQYF. CDR3 nucleotides: TGTGCCAGCAGCTTGGGGGCCAACCAAGAGACCCAGTACTTC.

V and J are TRBV19 and TRBJ1-1, with TRBD1 identical over 9 bases. The CDR3 is made up of 15 amino acids. Trimming cost V 3 bases and J 5 bases; bases outside gene matches: 7. In germline, CDR1 is LNHDA, CDR2 SQIVND (reference sequence). The CDR3, as DNA: TGTGCCAGTAGTATGGTGGGACAGGGAAGGACTGAAGCTTTCTTT. This gives the protein CASSMVGQGRTEAFF.

The chain couples TRBV30 to TRBJ1-5; 7 positions match TRBD1. CDR1 is GTSNPN and CDR2 is SVGIG in the germline V gene (reference sequence). The CDR3 runs 15 residues. V lost 1 base and J lost 6; bases outside the gene matches: 9. CDR3 in amino acids: CAWSGQGRLSQPQHF. CDR3 coding DNA: TGTGCCTGGAGTGGACAGGGAAGGCTTAGTCAGCCCCAGCATTTT.